These T cell receptor beta chains were read from a single sample in a study of shared clonotypes between healthy human individuals. The repertoire was sequenced with immunoSEQ multiplex PCR; TCRdb's copy has only in-frame clones and lacks some. This table holds about 2 million clones, about 95% found once. Sequences were obtained from naive CD8+ T cells sorted from blood. These receptors were taken from a man aged 18 to 30 in good health. Both conserved end residues are part of each CDR3. Some rows mark clone size as missing; the rest say once, few, many or name a class of expanded clone.

V,J,length,size,CDR3
TRBV6-1,TRBJ2-7,14,.,CASSEGQGAYEQYF
TRBV4-1,TRBJ2-7,15,.,CASSQQRGSIYEQYF
TRBV18,TRBJ2-6,18,.,CASSDGGSSETGANVLTF
TRBV5-4,TRBJ2-1,17,.,CASSPGGLAGFYNEQFF
TRBV6-5,TRBJ1-2,16,.,CASSYPLGATNYGYTF
TRBV5-5,TRBJ2-2,17,.,CASSSTDRGNKAGELFF
TRBV11-3,TRBJ2-7,17,.,CASTVKWDRTSRYEQYF
TRBV10-2,TRBJ2-5,16,.,CASSDEASVLGETQYF
TRBV4-3,TRBJ2-2,15,.,CASSPGTSGAGELFF
TRBV6-1,TRBJ2-2,15,.,CASSDLTVNTGELFF
TRBV7-8,TRBJ2-7,14,.,CASSPRDRSYEQYF
TRBV9,TRBJ1-2,13,.,CASSGQGVDGYTF
TRBV13,TRBJ2-7,18,.,CASSSVGLAGRDSYEQYF
TRBV5-1,TRBJ2-1,17,.,CASSSGLAGVSYNEQFF
TRBV7-9,TRBJ2-7,16,.,CASSLGTGDFSYEQYF
TRBV27,TRBJ2-2,16,.,CASSLSGGEGAGELFF
TRBV4-3,TRBJ1-3,19,.,CASSEATPSTGGSGNTIYF
TRBV6-6,TRBJ1-6,16,.,CASSSHGSAYNSPLHF
TRBV16,TRBJ2-2,16,.,CASSRSAGVGTGELFF
TRBV10-1,TRBJ2-2,12,.,CASAENTGELFF
TRBV6-6,TRBJ2-1,13,.,CASSPGSSNEQFF
TRBV27,TRBJ1-1,12,.,CATRQGFTEAFF
TRBV4-1,TRBJ1-2,14,.,CASSQPILGPGYTF
TRBV7-9,TRBJ1-1,15,.,CASSALGVLNTEAFF
TRBV11-2,TRBJ1-2,15,.,CASSQRLTGGYGYTF
TRBV11-2,TRBJ2-1,14,.,CASSGELLGYEQFF
TRBV7-9,TRBJ2-7,15,.,CASSLAAGPSYEQYF
TRBV12-5,TRBJ2-7,18,.,CASGLWEGGLSGTYEQYF
TRBV11-2,TRBJ2-3,12,.,CASSWDRDTQYF
TRBV4-1,TRBJ1-6,16,once,CASSQESTGDNSPLHF
TRBV6-5,TRBJ2-7,14,.,CASSQSDRGYEQYF
TRBV19,TRBJ1-1,14,.,CASSAYRLNSEAFF
TRBV7-6,TRBJ2-7,16,.,CASSSDRGRNSYEQYF
TRBV9,TRBJ2-7,13,.,CASSVGQSYEQYF
TRBV7-9,TRBJ2-7,13,.,CASSPAGGYEQYF
TRBV9,TRBJ1-4,15,.,CASSSTRTYPEKLFF
TRBV4-1,TRBJ2-1,15,.,CASSQVSTSYNEQFF
TRBV7-2,TRBJ2-1,14,once,CASSLLAGGREQFF
TRBV6-6,TRBJ2-7,15,.,CASRYGTGAPYEQYF
TRBV14,TRBJ1-1,16,once,CASSPLRGSENTEAFF
TRBV28,TRBJ2-7,14,.,CASSLRGVRYEQYF
TRBV29-1,TRBJ2-1,14,.,CSVAAANSYNEQFF
TRBV4-1,TRBJ2-7,15,.,CASSQEPGGLYEQYF
TRBV6-1,TRBJ2-5,15,.,CASSEWGGLQETQYF
TRBV11-2,TRBJ2-7,13,.,CASSFHRTYEQYF
TRBV10-2,TRBJ1-2,13,once,CASSAWEDYGYTF
TRBV27,TRBJ2-1,16,.,CASSLLAGSSYNEQFF
TRBV4-1,TRBJ1-2,11,few,CASSQGYGYTF
TRBV25-1,TRBJ1-1,15,.,CASSAHSSGGTEAFF
TRBV28,TRBJ2-3,14,.,CASRIRFGADTQYF
TRBV4-1,TRBJ1-1,13,.,CASSLDRNTEAFF
TRBV30,TRBJ1-5,12,.,CAWSDGVKPQHF
TRBV10-1,TRBJ2-2,18,.,CASSEFPGQDMNTGELFF
TRBV27,TRBJ2-1,15,.,CASSSTSGGYNEQFF
TRBV29-1,TRBJ1-1,11,.,CSVVANTEAFF
TRBV29-1,TRBJ2-1,14,.,CSVYMAELYNEQFF
TRBV4-1,TRBJ2-7,15,.,CASSSGLQGGYEQYF